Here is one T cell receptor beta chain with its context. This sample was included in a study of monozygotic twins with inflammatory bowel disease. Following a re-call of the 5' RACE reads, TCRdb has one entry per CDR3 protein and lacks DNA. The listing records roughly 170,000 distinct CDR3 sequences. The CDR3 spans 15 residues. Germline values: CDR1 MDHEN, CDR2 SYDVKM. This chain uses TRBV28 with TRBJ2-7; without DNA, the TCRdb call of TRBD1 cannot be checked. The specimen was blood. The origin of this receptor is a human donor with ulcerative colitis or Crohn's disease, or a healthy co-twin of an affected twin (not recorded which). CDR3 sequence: CASIRQGASRVEQYF.